The 7 T cell receptor beta chains presented below share a single source sample, sequenced in a study of cytomegalovirus exposure and HLA in healthy donors. PCR involved 60 Vbeta and 13 Jbeta primers. Clones were sequenced by immunoSEQ multiplex PCR, and TCRdb holds only the in-frame ones, with some missing. The table records 100,000 to 150,000 clones, roughly 70% of them present only once. The sequenced sample was PBMCs. The receptors originated from a man younger than 40 in good health and CMV-seronegative.

The V and J genes are TRBV4-3 and TRBJ1-5; D possibly corresponds to TRBD1 (5 bases). This CDR3 region has 14 residues. The V and J ends lost 5 bases and 6 bases respectively, with 14 bases between them. Germline V gives CDR1 LGHNA, CDR2 YSLEER. CDR3 sequence (DNA): TGCGCCAGCAGCTACTCGGCAGGGCTTCAGCCCCAGCATTTT. This codes for CASSYSAGLQPQHF.

The chain uses TRBV30 and TRBJ2-7; D possibly corresponds to TRBD2 (5 bases). The CDR3 has 14 amino acids. V lost 4 bases and J lost 2, with 15 bases in between. From germline, CDR1 is GTSNPN and CDR2 SVGIG (reference sequence). The CDR3 nucleotides are TGTGCCTGGAATTCCCTACGGGGAACCTACGAGCAGTACTTC. It is translated as CAWNSLRGTYEQYF.

This clone appeared a few times. V gene TRBV10-3 combines with J gene TRBJ1-2; D is perhaps TRBD1 (6 bases). The CDR3 sequence is 13 residues long. The V end lost 6 bases, the J end lost 4 bases, and 12 bases lay between the germline ends. Germline CDR1 reads ENHRY; CDR2 reads SYGVKD. The chain's CDR3 is CAIRGDTSYGYTF. DNA for the CDR3: TGTGCCATCAGAGGGGACACCAGCTATGGCTACACCTTC.

This rearrangement joins TRBV9 to TRBJ2-7; a weak D match, TRBD1 (5 bases). The CDR3 extends over 13 amino acids. V lost 3 bases, J lost 3 bases, and 10 bases lay in between. Germline values: CDR1 SGDLS, CDR2 YYNGEE. Written as DNA, the CDR3 is TGTGCCAGCAGCGAAGACAGCTTCTACGAGCAGTACTTC. It is translated as CASSEDSFYEQYF.

V is TRBV14 and J is TRBJ2-3; 8 nucleotides match TRBD1. Per the germline V gene, CDR1 is SGHDN and CDR2 is FVKESK. J gave up 6 bases and V 0 bases, and 11 bases lay outside the gene matches. CDR3 length: 17 amino acids. The CDR3 DNA is TGTGCCAGCAGCCAAGATGTCTGGGGGACAGGAGCCGATACGCAGTATTTT. The encoded protein is CASSQDVWGTGADTQYF. The full variable domain, in which reference TRBV14 and TRBJ2-3 provide the parts outside the CDR3, is EAGVTQFPSHSVIEKGQTVTLRCDPISGHDNLYWYRRVMGKEIKFLLHFVKESKQDESGMPNNRFLAERTGGTYSTLKVQPAELEDSGVYFCASSQDVWGTGADTQYFGPGTRLTVL.

This clone was counted between two and nine times. The chain couples TRBV28 to TRBJ1-6; 9 bases are a match to TRBD1. The trim removed 10 bases at V and 13 bases at J, leaving 11 bases unmatched. The germline V gene has CDR1 MDHEN and CDR2 SYDVKM. The CDR3 has 13 amino acids. The CDR3 spells CATLGQGIEPLHF. CDR3 DNA: TGTGCCACCCTCGGACAGGGGATAGAGCCCCTCCACTTT.

V usage is TRBV28 and J usage is TRBJ1-2, with D unresolved. Per germline, CDR1 MDHEN and CDR2 SYDVKM. The CDR3 runs 13 residues. Trimming stripped 10 bases from V and 1 base from J, with 13 bases between. The CDR3 loop is CATSGFHNYGYTF. The CDR3 coding sequence is TGTGCCACATCGGGTTTCCATAACTATGGCTACACCTTC.